Below, 11 T cell receptor beta chains from the same sample are listed, as sequenced in a study of shared clonotypes between healthy human individuals. Here immunoSEQ multiplex PCR was the method, and the copy in TCRdb shows in-frame clones only, minus some. The sample records some 660,000 clones, 73% being singletons. The source material was memory CD4+ T cells sorted from blood. Subset indicated: CD45RA-negative fraction. The receptors shown here come from a woman aged 30 to 39 in good health.

The CDR3 sequence is CASSYTGAFYNEQFF. Here the CDR3 DNA reads TGCGCCAGCAGTTACACCGGGGCCTTCTACAATGAGCAGTTCTTC. The rearrangement uses TRBV5-1 and TRBJ2-1; D may match TRBD1 or TRBD2 (5 bases each). The CDR3 loop spans 15 amino acids. Germline assignment: CDR1 SGHRS and CDR2 YFSETQ. Trimming cost V 5 bases and J 3 bases, with 15 bases left between them.

The rearrangement joins TRBV2 to TRBJ1-2, with D maybe TRBD1 (5 bases). CDR3 length: 12 amino acids. Germline values: CDR1 SNHLY, CDR2 FYNNEI. The V end lost 10 bases, the J end lost 8 bases, and 17 bases lay between the germline ends. The CDR3 sequence is CANLRVSSGYTF. The CDR3 coding sequence is TGTGCCAACCTCAGGGTCTCCAGCGGCTACACCTTC.

The CDR3, as DNA: TGTGCCAGCAGCCTTCCCGACAGGGGCTCCTTCGGGCCCCAGCATTTT. Its translation: CASSLPDRGSFGPQHF. The V and J genes are TRBV7-8 and TRBJ1-5; 8 bases agree with TRBD1. The CDR3 runs 16 residues. Germline-derived CDR1 and CDR2 are SGHVS and FQNEAQ. J was trimmed by 9 bases and V by 5 bases; bases with no gene match: 15.

This chain links TRBV19 with TRBJ2-3, with 7 bases aligning to TRBD1. The CDR3 consists of 15 residues. Trimming removed 6 bases from V and 2 bases from J; junction bases left unmatched: 8. Per the germline V gene, CDR1 is LNHDA and CDR2 is SQIVND (reference sequence). The CDR3 region has the DNA TGTGCCAGTAGCGGGGACAGTGTCTTCACAGATACGCAGTATTTT. As protein: CASSGDSVFTDTQYF. Drawing the rest from reference TRBV19 and TRBJ2-3, the complete variable domain is DGGITQSPKYLFRKEGQNVTLSCEQNLNHDAMYWYRQDPGQGLRLIYYSQIVNDFQKGDIAEGYSVSREKKESFPLTVTSAQKNPTAFYLCASSGDSVFTDTQYFGPGTRLTVL.

The chain combines TRBV5-6 with TRBJ1-1; 7 bases agree with TRBD1. The CDR3 contains 15 residues. Germline V gene sequence: CDR1 SGHDT, CDR2 YYEEEE. The ends lost 3 bases at V and 2 bases at J; junction bases unmatched: 7. The CDR3: CASSSMDRTNTEAFF. DNA for the CDR3: TGTGCCAGCAGCTCCATGGACAGGACAAACACTGAAGCTTTCTTT.

This clone came up a few times. The sample carries other DNA sequences with the same CDR3. The chain recombines TRBV7-9 with TRBJ2-3; no clear D. Germline V gene lookup returns CDR1 SEHNR and CDR2 FQNEAQ (reference sequence). Trimming removed 7 bases at V and 2 bases at J, with 4 bases between. The CDR3 covers 11 residues. The CDR3, as DNA: TGTGCCAGCACCTACACAGATACGCAGTATTTT. Translated: CASTYTDTQYF.

The chain has TRBV10-3 and TRBJ2-1, with D hard to call. Deletions cut 4 bases from V and 0 bases from J, with 7 bases between. The CDR3 length is 14 residues. Germline lookup yields CDR1 ENHRY and CDR2 SYGVKD. Here the CDR3 reads CAISAASSYNEQFF. The CDR3 DNA reads as TGTGCCATCAGTGCGGCAAGCTCCTACAATGAGCAGTTCTTC.

V and J are TRBV15 and TRBJ1-2; D is perhaps TRBD1 (5 bases). V shed 1 base and J shed 4 bases, with 10 bases lying between them. Germline-derived CDR1 and CDR2 are LNHNV and YYDKDF (reference sequence). CDR3 size: 14 residues. The CDR3 is CATSRGQGSYGYTF. CDR3 bases: TGTGCCACCAGCAGAGGGCAGGGAAGCTATGGCTACACCTTC.

V usage is TRBV19 and J usage is TRBJ2-1, with a possible D match to TRBD2 (6 bases). The CDR3 is 15 residues long. The germline V gene encodes CDR1 LNHDA and CDR2 SQIVND (reference sequence). With 9 bases removed from V and 4 bases from J, the gap between germline ends came to 19 bases. CDR3 DNA sequence: TGTGCCAGCCAAAGATCGGGGGAGTTATACAATGAGCAGTTCTTC. Its translation: CASQRSGELYNEQFF.

The J gene is TRBJ2-3, the V gene TRBV5-8; unclear D gene. The germline V gene has CDR1 SGHTS and CDR2 YDEGEE. V was shortened by 2 bases and J by 4 bases, with 2 bases between the two germline ends. The length of the CDR3 is 11 residues. The CDR3 bases are TGTGCCAGCAGCTTTCCAGATACGCAGTATTTT. Protein product: CASSFPDTQYF.

The chain joins TRBV7-9 to TRBJ2-5; 8 bases agree with TRBD1. Trimming took 4 bases from V and 6 from J; bases not matched to a gene: 7. The CDR3 spans 14 residues. CDR1 SEHNR and CDR2 FQNEAQ come from the germline V gene (reference sequence). The CDR3 protein is CASSSTGGLKTQYF. The CDR3 DNA reads as TGTGCCAGCAGCTCCACAGGGGGGTTAAAGACCCAGTACTTC.